The entry below gives a single T cell receptor (beta chain) sequence along with its context. The record originates from a study of blood T cell repertoires in COVID-19. Authors' processing steps: Amplifying reference gene primers gave estimates of nucleated cell counts. Method: immunoSEQ multiplex PCR; TCRdb's copy keeps in-frame clones and lacks some. The V and J calls and clone size were taken over from that table, and D and trimming were inferred from the DNA. The data show 88,000 or so clones, about 92% seen once. The V gene lost 0 bases and the J gene lost 0 bases, with 14 bases spanning the gap. Germline assignment: CDR1 LGHNA and CDR2 YSLEER. The CDR3 is 18 amino acids.

This chain connects TRBV4-3 to TRBJ2-2; no definite D call. This sequence originates from a man aged 45-65 years with acute or convalescent COVID-19. Source material: peripheral blood. CDR3 in DNA: TGCGCCAGCAGCCAAGATATAAGTCGGCGGCCGAACACCGGGGAGCTGTTTTTT. Its protein product is CASSQDISRRPNTGELFF.